Listed here is a single T cell receptor beta chain. Its antigen is unknown. The sample comes from a study of cytomegalovirus exposure and HLA in healthy donors. Broader study findings: There were some public TCRs occurring in many donors, but most TCR sequences were rare. V- and J-gene trimming in TCR beta was tied to a missense DCLRE1C variant by an analysis performed later. A few chains tied to CMV proved CMV antigen-specific in vitro. In a later analysis, donors in an Asian-associated ancestry cluster reportedly had fewer N-insertions in productive TCRs than the cohort mean.

The PCR contained 60 Vbeta and 13 Jbeta primers. Only in-frame clones appear in the TCRdb table, and some are missing; sequencing was by immunoSEQ multiplex PCR. This sample has about 150,000 clones, with approximately 80% found just once. The CDR3 runs to 10 residues. CDR1 SNHLY and CDR2 FYNNEI come from the germline V gene. The TCR sequence derives from a male donor in good health and CMV-seronegative. Sequencing used PBMCs. This chain joins TRBV2 and TRBJ1-2; the D gene is possibly TRBD1 (5 bases). CDR3 region: CTQDLYGYTF. DNA for the CDR3: TGTACACAGGACCTCTATGGCTACACCTTC.